The 7 T cell receptor beta chains below all came from one sample that was sequenced in a study of CD8 T cells in ankylosing spondylitis. TCRdb called the 5' RACE reads again in MiXCR, with one record for every CDR3 protein. The table shows a few hundred thousand distinct CDR3 sequences, with around 22% occurring only once. Antigens for these TCRs are unknown. General study points: Blood from ankylosing spondylitis patients appeared to carry a characteristic roughly 8-variant TCR beta motif.

The sequenced sample consisted of blood, either unsorted or a sorted T cell fraction (not recorded which). These receptors were obtained from a male donor with ankylosing spondylitis.

The V call is TRBV5-1, the J call TRBJ2-7; possibly TRBD1 for D (6 bases). CDR1 SGHRS and CDR2 YFSETQ come from the germline V gene. The CDR3 consists of 14 residues. The V end lost 9 bases, the J end lost 0 bases, and 16 bases lay between the germline ends. CDR3 region: CANLGQLSSYEQYF. CDR3 DNA sequence: TGCGCCAACCTCGGACAGCTGTCCTCCTACGAGCAGTACTTC. Filled out from reference TRBV5-1 and TRBJ2-7, the complete variable domain reads KAGVTQTPRYLIKTRGQQVTLSCSPISGHRSVSWYQQTPGQGLQFLFEYFSETQRNKGNFPGRFSGRQFSNSRSEMNVSTLELGDSALYLCANLGQLSSYEQYFGPGTRLTVT.

This clonotype occurred a few times. CDR3 nucleotides: TGCGCCAGCAGCTTCTCAGGGGAGTACACCGGGGAGCTGTTTTTT. This encodes CASSFSGEYTGELFF. The genes are TRBV5-1 and TRBJ2-2; D might be TRBD1 (6 bases). The CDR3 extends over 15 amino acids. CDR1 and CDR2 from the germline V gene are SGHRS and YFSETQ. Deletions cut 2 bases from V and 3 bases from J, with 11 bases between.

The rearrangement uses TRBV29-1 and TRBJ1-1, with a weak D call TRBD1 (5 bases). V lost 4 bases, J lost 4 bases, and 13 bases lay in between. CDR1 and CDR2 from the germline V gene are SQVTM and ANQGSEA. The length of the CDR3 is 13 residues. This CDR3 reads CSVGGPGGTEAFF. The CDR3 coding sequence is TGCAGCGTTGGTGGTCCGGGGGGCACTGAAGCTTTCTTT.

The CDR3 reads CASSLQGTGTYEQYF. The CDR3 DNA sequence: TGTGCCAGCAGCTTGCAGGGGACGGGGACCTACGAGCAGTACTTC. V gene TRBV7-3 combines with J gene TRBJ2-7, with D possibly being TRBD1 (6 bases). The CDR3 spans 15 residues. V shed 3 bases and J shed 2 bases, with 14 bases lying between them. Per the germline V gene, CDR1 is SGHTA and CDR2 is FQGTGA.

This clonotype was picked up many times. V is TRBV12-3 or TRBV12-4 and J is TRBJ2-7; D gene ambiguous. CDR3 length equals 11 residues. The V gene lost 5 bases and the J gene lost 4 bases, with 6 bases spanning the gap. CDR3 loop: CASSPRYEQYF. The CDR3 DNA reads TGTGCCAGCAGTCCCCGTTACGAGCAGTACTTC.

CDR3 sequence (DNA): TGCAGCGTTGAAGGGGTTAAGACAGGGACTATGTTCCAAGAGACCCAGTACTTC. Translation gives CSVEGVKTGTMFQETQYF. This chain uses TRBV29-1 with TRBJ2-5, with D tentatively TRBD1 or TRBD2 (7 bases each). Germline V gene sequence: CDR1 SQVTM, CDR2 ANQGSEA. Between the trimmed V and J ends, which lost 1 base and 1 base, there was a span of 22 bases. This CDR3 has 18 residues.

This clonotype was observed a few times. The chain joins TRBV6-1 to TRBJ1-5; D ambiguous. The CDR3 runs 15 residues. The germline V and J ends were trimmed by 7 bases and 5 bases, with 18 bases remaining between them. In germline, CDR1 is MNHNS, CDR2 SASEGT. CDR3: CASKAPNILYQPQHF. The CDR3 DNA reads as TGTGCCAGCAAGGCTCCTAACATCTTGTATCAGCCCCAGCATTTT.